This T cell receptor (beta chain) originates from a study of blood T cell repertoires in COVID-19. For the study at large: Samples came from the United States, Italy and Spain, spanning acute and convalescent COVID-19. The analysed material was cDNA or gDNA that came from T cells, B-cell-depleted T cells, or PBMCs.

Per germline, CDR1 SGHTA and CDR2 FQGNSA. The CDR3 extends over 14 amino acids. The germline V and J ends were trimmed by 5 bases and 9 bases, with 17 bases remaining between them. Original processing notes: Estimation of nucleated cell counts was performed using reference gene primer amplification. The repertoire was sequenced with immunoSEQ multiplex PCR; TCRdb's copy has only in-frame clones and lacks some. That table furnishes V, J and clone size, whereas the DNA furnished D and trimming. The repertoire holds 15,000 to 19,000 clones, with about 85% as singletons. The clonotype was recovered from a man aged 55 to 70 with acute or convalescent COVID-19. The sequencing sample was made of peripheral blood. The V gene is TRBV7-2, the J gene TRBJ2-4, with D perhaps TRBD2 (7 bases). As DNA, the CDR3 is TGTGCCAGCAGCAAAGGGGGGGTCGGGGGCATTCAGTACTTC. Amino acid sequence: CASSKGGVGGIQYF.